This T cell receptor beta chain derives from a study of identical twins. TCRdb recomputed calls from the 5' RACE reads with MiXCR, one row per CDR3 protein. The repertoire holds around 1.7 million distinct CDR3 sequences, with under 35% as singletons. The V gene's germline CDR1 is SQVTM and CDR2 ANQGSEA. V lost 7 bases and J 8 bases, leaving 13 bases between the germline ends. The CDR3 loop spans 11 amino acids. The clonotype originates from a newborn girl in good health. Sequences were obtained from cord blood. The V call is TRBV29-1, the J call TRBJ2-3; weak D call: TRBD2 (6 bases). CDR3 sequence (DNA): TGCAGCGCCCCCTCGGAGGGTACGCAGTATTTT. Translated: CSAPSEGTQYF.